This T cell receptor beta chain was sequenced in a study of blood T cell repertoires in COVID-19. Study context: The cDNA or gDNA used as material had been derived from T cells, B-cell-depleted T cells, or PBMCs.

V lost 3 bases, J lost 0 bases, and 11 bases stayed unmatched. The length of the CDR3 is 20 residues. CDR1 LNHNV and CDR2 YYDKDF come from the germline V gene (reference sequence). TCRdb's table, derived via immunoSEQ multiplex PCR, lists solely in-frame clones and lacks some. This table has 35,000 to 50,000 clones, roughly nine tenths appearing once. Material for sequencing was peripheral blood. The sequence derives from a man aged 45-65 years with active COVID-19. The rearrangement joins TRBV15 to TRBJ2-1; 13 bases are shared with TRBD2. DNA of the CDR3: TGTGCCACCAGCAGGGGGGGACTAGCGGGATCATTAAGCTCCTACAATGAGCAGTTCTTC. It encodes CATSRGGLAGSLSSYNEQFF.